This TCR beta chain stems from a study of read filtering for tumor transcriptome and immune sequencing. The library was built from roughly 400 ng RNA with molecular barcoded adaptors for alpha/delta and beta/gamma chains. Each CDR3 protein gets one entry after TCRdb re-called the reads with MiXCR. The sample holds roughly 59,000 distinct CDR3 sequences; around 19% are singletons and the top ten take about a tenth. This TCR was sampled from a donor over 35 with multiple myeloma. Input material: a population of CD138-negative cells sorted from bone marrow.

The CDR3 DNA is TGCGCCAGCAGCCGTGAGGGGGACACTGAAGCTTTCTTT. Translated, it gives CASSREGDTEAFF. V usage is TRBV4-1 and J usage is TRBJ1-1; the D gene is possibly TRBD1 (6 bases). CDR3 length: 13 amino acids. V was clipped by 4 bases and J by 3 bases, with 9 bases between them. The germline V gene encodes CDR1 MGHRA and CDR2 YSYEKL.